Sequencing of this TCR beta chain was carried out in a study of cytomegalovirus exposure and HLA in healthy donors. Study-wide background: Genotyping showed 81% of 398 donors falling in the Caucasian-associated ancestry cluster.

The CDR3 runs 15 residues. The germline V gene has CDR1 SGHVS and CDR2 FNYEAQ. The junction had 9 bases not matched to a gene; V was cut back by 1 base and J by 6 bases. A remark on this clone: The antigen remains unidentified.

Vbeta (60) and Jbeta (13) primers were used in the PCR. Data came from immunoSEQ multiplex PCR; TCRdb stores just in-frame clones and leaves some out. The sample records 55,000 to 85,000 clones, 55% to 75% being singletons. Points from the study as a whole: Later analysis revealed greater clonal expansion in HLA-associated TCR beta chains than in equally common others. Reports described diagnosis of cytomegalovirus status by the classifier as highly specific and sensitive.

Each donor's status was that of a healthy bone marrow donor. The V call is TRBV7-6, the J call TRBJ2-7; 7 bases are a match to TRBD1. The sample was PBMCs. The source of this sequence is a woman between 40 and 55 years old in good health and CMV-seropositive. CDR3 in DNA: TGTGCCAGCAGCTTAGTCGGGACAGTTGAGGGCGAGCAGTACTTC. It is translated as CASSLVGTVEGEQYF.